This entry concerns a single TCR beta chain. Its specificity is not known. A clone one base away is much larger, so this may be a read error. Quantitative molecular-barcoded 5'-RACE generated the TCR beta libraries. TCRdb processed the 5' RACE reads anew with MiXCR; each CDR3 protein has one entry. The sample has fewer than 80,000 distinct CDR3 sequences, approximately 5.3% seen once; the top ten hold around 2.2%. This entry comes from a study of CD8 T cells in ankylosing spondylitis. Study-level findings and limits: Earlier literature documents some of the motif variants in reactive arthritis synovial fluid and blood. As reported, disease-linked clones showed significant enrichment in matched ankylosing spondylitis synovial fluid. What seemed typical of ankylosing spondylitis blood was a TCR beta motif built from several highly homologous variants.

The CDR3 is made up of 14 amino acids. Germline-derived CDR1 and CDR2 are SGHTA and FQGNSA. Source material: blood, either unsorted or a sorted T cell fraction (not recorded which). This rearrangement joins TRBV7-2 to TRBJ1-2, with D maybe TRBD1 (5 bases). The source of this sequence is a male donor with ankylosing spondylitis or in good health (not recorded which). CDR3 protein: CANSLDQGPYGYTF. The DNA of the CDR3 is TGTGCCAACAGCTTAGATCAGGGACCCTATGGCTACACCTTC.